This T cell receptor (beta chain) derives from a study of cytomegalovirus exposure and HLA in healthy donors. For this clone: The antigen remains unidentified.

Study-wide results and caveats: Sequence variants that were highly shared formed a cluster that was likely a sequencing artifact. Many donors shared some public TCRs, even though most TCR sequences were rare. In an earlier analysis, in 540 or so donors, most V segments appeared productive either ~87% or ~30% of the time.

Germline-derived CDR1 and CDR2 are SGHTA and FQGNSA. Trimming took 4 bases from V and 5 from J, leaving 23 bases between them. The CDR3 is made up of 17 amino acids. The PCR used 60 Vbeta and 13 Jbeta primers. Sequencing used immunoSEQ multiplex PCR; TCRdb keeps in-frame clones, though not all of them. The sample shows about 110,000 clones, roughly 69% of them seen only once. This TCR came from a woman in her 70s in good health and CMV-seropositive. The genes are TRBV7-2 and TRBJ2-5; D perhaps matches TRBD2 (6 bases). Material for sequencing was PBMCs. The CDR3 nucleotides read TGTGCCAGCAGCTCTCGGACTACCGGTGGGTCAGGGGAGACCCAGTACTTC. It specifies CASSSRTTGGSGETQYF.